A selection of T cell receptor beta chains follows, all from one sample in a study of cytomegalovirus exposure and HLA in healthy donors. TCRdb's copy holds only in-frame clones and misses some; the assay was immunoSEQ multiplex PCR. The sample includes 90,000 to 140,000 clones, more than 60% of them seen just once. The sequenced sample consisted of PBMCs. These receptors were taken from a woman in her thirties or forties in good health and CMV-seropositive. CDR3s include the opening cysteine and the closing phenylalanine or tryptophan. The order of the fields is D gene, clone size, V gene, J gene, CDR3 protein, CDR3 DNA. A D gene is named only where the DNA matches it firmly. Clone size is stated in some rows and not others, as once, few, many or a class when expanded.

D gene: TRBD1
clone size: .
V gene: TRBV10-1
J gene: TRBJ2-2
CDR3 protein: CASSRTGTDAGELFF
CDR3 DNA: TGCGCCAGCAGTAGGACAGGGACGGACGCCGGGGAGCTGTTTTTT

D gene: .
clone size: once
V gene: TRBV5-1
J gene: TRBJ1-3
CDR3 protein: CASRQISGNTIYF
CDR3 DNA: TGCGCCAGCAGACAGATCTCTGGAAACACCATATATTTT

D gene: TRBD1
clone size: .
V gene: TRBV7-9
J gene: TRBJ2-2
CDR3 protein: CASSFLQKHRGAYTGELFF
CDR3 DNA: TGTGCCAGCAGCTTCTTACAAAAACACAGGGGGGCGTACACCGGGGAGCTGTTTTTT

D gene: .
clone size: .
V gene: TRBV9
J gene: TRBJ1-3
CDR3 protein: CASSASYRVAGNTIYF
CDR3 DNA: TGTGCCAGCAGCGCCTCCTACAGGGTCGCTGGAAACACCATATATTTT

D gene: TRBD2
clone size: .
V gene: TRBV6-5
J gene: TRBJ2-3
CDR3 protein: CASRTSGVRDTQYF
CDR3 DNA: TGTGCCAGCAGGACTAGCGGGGTGAGAGATACGCAGTATTTT

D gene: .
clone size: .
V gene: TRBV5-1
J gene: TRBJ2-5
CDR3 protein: CASSLGQLLETQYF
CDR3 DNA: TGCGCCAGCAGCTTGGGACAGCTCCTAGAGACCCAGTACTTC

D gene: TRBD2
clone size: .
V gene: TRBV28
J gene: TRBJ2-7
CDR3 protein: CASSLVPREAYEQYF
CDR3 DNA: TGTGCCAGCAGTTTAGTTCCTCGGGAGGCCTACGAGCAGTACTTC

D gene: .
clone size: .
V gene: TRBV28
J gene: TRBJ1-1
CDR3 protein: CASSVETVNTEAFF
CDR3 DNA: TGTGCCAGCAGTGTTGAGACAGTCAACACTGAAGCTTTCTTT

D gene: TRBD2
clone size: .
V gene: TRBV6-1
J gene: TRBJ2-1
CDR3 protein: CASSGTPGLAGVGAYNEQFF
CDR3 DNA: TGTGCCAGCAGTGGGACACCGGGACTAGCGGGAGTGGGGGCCTACAATGAGCAGTTCTTC

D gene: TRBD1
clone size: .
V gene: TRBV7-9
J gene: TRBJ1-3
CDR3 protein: CASRRTGSSGNTIYF
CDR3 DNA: TGTGCCAGCAGGCGGACAGGTAGCTCTGGAAACACCATATATTTT

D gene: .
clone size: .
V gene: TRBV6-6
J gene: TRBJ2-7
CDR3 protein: CASSYDTSYEQYF
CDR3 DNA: TGTGCCAGCAGTTATGACACGTCCTACGAGCAGTACTTC

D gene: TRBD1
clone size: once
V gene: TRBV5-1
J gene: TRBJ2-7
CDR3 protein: CASSPGTDWPGEQYF
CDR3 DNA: TGCGCCAGCAGCCCAGGGACAGACTGGCCAGGGGAGCAGTACTTC

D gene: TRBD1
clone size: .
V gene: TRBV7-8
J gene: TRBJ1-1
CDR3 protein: CASSLTRNTGQGLAFF
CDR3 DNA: TGTGCCAGCAGCTTAACCAGGAACACGGGACAGGGTTTAGCTTTCTTT

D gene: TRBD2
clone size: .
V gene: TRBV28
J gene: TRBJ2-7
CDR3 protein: CAHGTSGSRYEQYF
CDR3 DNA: TGTGCCCACGGGACTAGCGGGAGTAGATACGAGCAGTACTTC

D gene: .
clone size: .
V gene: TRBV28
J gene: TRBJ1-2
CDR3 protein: CASSPTRNYGYTF
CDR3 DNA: TGTGCCAGCAGCCCGACACGTAACTATGGCTACACCTTC

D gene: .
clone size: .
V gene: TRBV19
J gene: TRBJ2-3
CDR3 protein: CASAGGYSTDTQYF
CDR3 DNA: TGTGCCAGCGCCGGGGGATACAGCACAGATACGCAGTATTTT

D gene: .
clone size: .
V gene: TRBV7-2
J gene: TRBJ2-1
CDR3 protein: CASSEQGWGVSYNEQFF
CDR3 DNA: TGTGCCAGCAGCGAGCAGGGTTGGGGGGTCTCCTACAATGAGCAGTTCTTC

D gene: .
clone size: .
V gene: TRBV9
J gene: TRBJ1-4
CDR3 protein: CASSVAVGEKLFF
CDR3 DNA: TGTGCCAGCAGCGTAGCAGTTGGTGAAAAACTGTTTTTT

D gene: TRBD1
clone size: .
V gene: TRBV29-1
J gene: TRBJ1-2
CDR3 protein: CSVVGTEVNYGYTF
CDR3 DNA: TGCAGCGTAGTAGGGACAGAAGTAAACTATGGCTACACCTTC

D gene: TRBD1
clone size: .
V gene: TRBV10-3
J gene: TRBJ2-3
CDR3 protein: CAISESDRGLIDTQYF
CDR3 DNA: TGTGCCATCAGTGAGTCGGACAGGGGGCTAATAGATACGCAGTATTTT

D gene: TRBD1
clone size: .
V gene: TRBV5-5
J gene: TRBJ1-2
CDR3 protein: CASSHGTAFPYGYTF
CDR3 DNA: TGTGCCAGCAGCCACGGGACAGCATTTCCCTATGGCTACACCTTC

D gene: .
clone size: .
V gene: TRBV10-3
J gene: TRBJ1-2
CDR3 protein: CAIPRGGYGYTF
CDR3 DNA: TGTGCCATCCCACGCGGGGGCTATGGCTACACCTTC

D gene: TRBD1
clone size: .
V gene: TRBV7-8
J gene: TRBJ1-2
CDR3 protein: CASSLGSLQGGYGYTF
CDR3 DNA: TGTGCCAGCAGCTTAGGGTCCCTCCAGGGGGGCTATGGCTACACCTTC

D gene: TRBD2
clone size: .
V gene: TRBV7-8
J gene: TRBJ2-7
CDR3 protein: CASSLSPGTSGFYEQYF
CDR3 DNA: TGTGCCAGCAGCTTATCCCCCGGGACTAGCGGGTTCTACGAGCAGTACTTC

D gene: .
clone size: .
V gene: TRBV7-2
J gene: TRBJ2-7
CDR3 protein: CASSSRGGGPYEQYF
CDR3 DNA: TGTGCCAGCAGCTCAAGGGGGGGCGGACCCTACGAGCAGTACTTC

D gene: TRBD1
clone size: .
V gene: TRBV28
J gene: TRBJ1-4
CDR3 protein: CASSTLTGTVFEKLFF
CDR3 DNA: TGTGCCAGCAGTACCCTCACCGGGACAGTGTTTGAAAAACTGTTTTTT

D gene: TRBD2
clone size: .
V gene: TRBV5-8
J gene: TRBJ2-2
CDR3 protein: CASSLLAGDTGELFF
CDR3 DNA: TGTGCCAGCAGCTTGTTAGCGGGGGACACCGGGGAGCTGTTTTTT

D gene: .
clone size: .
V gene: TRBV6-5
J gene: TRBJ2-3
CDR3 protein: CASIPSAFSTDTQYF
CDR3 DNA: TGTGCCAGCATCCCTAGCGCCTTTAGCACAGATACGCAGTATTTT

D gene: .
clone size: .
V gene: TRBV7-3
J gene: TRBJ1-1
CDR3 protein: CASSARDLNTEAFF
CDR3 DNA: TGTGCCAGCAGCGCCCGGGATCTGAACACTGAAGCTTTCTTT